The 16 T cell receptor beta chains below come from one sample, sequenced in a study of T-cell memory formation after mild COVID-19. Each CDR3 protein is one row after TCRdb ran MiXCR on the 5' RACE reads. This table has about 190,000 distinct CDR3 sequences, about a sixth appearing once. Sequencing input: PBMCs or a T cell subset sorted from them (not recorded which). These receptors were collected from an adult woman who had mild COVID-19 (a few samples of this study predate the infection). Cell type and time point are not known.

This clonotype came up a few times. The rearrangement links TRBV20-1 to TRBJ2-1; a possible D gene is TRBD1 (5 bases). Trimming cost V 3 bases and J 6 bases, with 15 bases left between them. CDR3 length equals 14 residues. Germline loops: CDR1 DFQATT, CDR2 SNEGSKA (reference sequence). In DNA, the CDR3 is TGCAGTGCTAGTAAAGGGGCCCGAATCAATGAGCAGTTCTTC. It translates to CSASKGARINEQFF.

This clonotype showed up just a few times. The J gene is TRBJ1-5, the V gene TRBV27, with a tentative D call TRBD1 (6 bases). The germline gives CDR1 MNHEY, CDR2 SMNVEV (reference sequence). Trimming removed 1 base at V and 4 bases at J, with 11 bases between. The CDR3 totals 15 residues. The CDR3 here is CASSLFGTPNQPQHF. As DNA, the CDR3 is TGTGCCAGCAGTTTATTTGGGACACCTAATCAGCCCCAGCATTTT.

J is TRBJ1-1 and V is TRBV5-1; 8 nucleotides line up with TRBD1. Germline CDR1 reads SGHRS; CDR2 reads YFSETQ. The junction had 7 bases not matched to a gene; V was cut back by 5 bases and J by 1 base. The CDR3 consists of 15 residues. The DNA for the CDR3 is TGCGCCAGCAGTCGCCGACAGGGGCAGAACACTGAAGCTTTCTTT. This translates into CASSRRQGQNTEAFF. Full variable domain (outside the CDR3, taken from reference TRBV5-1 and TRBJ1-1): KAGVTQTPRYLIKTRGQQVTLSCSPISGHRSVSWYQQTPGQGLQFLFEYFSETQRNKGNFPGRFSGRQFSNSRSEMNVSTLELGDSALYLCASSRRQGQNTEAFFGQGTRLTVV.

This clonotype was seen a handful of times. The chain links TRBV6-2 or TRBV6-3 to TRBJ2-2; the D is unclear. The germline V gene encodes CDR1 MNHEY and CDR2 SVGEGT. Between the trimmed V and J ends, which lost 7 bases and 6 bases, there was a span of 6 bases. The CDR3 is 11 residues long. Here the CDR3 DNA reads TGTGCCAGCAACGACGCCGGGGAGCTGTTTTTT. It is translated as CASNDAGELFF.

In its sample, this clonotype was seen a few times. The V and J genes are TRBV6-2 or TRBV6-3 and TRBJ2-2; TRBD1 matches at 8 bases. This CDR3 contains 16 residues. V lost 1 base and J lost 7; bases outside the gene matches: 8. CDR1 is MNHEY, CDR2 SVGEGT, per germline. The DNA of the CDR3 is TGTGCCAGCAGTTACTATCTCACAGGGGGGATCGGGGAGCTGTTTTTT. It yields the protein CASSYYLTGGIGELFF.

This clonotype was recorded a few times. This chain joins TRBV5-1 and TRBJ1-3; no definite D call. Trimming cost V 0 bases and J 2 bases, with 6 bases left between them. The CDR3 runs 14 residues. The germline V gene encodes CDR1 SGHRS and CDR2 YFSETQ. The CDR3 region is CASSLDPAGNTIYF. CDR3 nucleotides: TGCGCCAGCAGCTTGGATCCGGCTGGAAACACCATATATTTT.

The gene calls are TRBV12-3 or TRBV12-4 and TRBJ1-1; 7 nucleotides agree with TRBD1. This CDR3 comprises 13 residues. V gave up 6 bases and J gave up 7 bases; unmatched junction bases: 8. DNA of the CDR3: TGTGCCAGCAGCCCTTCCAGGGGGGGTGAAGCTTTCTTT. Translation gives CASSPSRGGEAFF.

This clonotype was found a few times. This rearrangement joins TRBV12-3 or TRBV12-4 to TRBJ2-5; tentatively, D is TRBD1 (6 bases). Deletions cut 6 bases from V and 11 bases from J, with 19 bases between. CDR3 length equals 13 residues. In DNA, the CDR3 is TGTGCCAGCAGCGCCCCCGGGCAAGGGGGTCAGTACTTC. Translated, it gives CASSAPGQGGQYF.

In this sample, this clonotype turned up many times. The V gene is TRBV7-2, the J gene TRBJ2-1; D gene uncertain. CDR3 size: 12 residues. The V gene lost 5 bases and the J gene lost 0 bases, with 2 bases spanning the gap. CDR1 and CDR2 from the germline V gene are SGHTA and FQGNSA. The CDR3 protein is CASSRSYNEQFF. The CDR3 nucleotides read TGTGCCAGCAGCCGCTCCTACAATGAGCAGTTCTTC.

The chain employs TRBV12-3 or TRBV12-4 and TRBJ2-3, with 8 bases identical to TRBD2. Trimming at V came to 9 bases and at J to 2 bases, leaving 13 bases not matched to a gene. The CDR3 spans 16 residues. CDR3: CASGLAGTIFTDTQYF. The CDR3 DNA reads TGTGCCAGTGGGTTAGCGGGGACAATTTTCACAGATACGCAGTATTTT.

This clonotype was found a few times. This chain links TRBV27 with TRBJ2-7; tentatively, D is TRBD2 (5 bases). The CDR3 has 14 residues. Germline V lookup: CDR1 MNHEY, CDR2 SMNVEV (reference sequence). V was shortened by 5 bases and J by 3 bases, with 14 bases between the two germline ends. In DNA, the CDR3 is TGTGCCAGCAGTCCCTCACGGGGTGTCTACGAGCAGTACTTC. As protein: CASSPSRGVYEQYF.

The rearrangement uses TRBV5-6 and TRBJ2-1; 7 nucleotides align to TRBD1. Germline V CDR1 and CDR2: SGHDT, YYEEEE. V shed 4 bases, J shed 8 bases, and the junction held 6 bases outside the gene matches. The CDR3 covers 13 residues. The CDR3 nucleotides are TGTGCCAGCAGCCGGCAGGGGGTCGATGAGCAGTTCTTC. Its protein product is CASSRQGVDEQFF.

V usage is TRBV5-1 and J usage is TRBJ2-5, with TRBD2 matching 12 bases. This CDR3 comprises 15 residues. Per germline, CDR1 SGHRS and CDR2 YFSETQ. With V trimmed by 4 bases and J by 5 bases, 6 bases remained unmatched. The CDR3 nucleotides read TGCGCCAGCAGCATCGGACTAGCGGGGATGGAGACCCAGTACTTC. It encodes CASSIGLAGMETQYF.

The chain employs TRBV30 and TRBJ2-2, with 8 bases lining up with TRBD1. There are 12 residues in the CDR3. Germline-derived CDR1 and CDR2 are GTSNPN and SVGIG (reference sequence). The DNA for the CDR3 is TGTGCTGGACAGGGCCCCACCGGGGAGCTGTTTTTT. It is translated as CAGQGPTGELFF. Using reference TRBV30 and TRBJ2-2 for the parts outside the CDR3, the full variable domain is SQTIHQWPATLVQPVGSPLSLECTVEGTSNPNLYWYRQAAGRGLQLLFYSVGIGQISSEVPQNLSASRPQDRQFILSSKKLLLSDSGFYLCAGQGPTGELFFGEGSRLTVL.

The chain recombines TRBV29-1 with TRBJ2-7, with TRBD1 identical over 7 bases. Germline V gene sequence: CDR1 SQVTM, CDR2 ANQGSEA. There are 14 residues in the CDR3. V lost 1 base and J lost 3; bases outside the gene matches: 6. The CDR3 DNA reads TGCAGCGTTGAAGCGCCAGGGGGAATCTACGAGCAGTACTTC. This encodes CSVEAPGGIYEQYF.

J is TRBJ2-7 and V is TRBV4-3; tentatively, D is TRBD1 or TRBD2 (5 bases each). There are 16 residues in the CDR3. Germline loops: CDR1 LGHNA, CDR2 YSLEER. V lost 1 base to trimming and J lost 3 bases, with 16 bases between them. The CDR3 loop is CASSQATGPRLYEQYF. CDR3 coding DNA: TGCGCCAGCAGCCAAGCTACGGGACCGAGACTCTACGAGCAGTACTTC.